These 19 T cell receptor beta chains were all obtained from the same sample, sequenced in a study of blood T cell repertoires in COVID-19. Repertoires were generated with immunoSEQ multiplex PCR, while TCRdb's copy carries only in-frame clones and drops some. The data contain some 88,000 clones, approximately 86% of them seen just once; the ten biggest clones take up less than 9.5%. Material: peripheral blood. The receptor source for this set is a man between 60 and 70 years old with acute or convalescent COVID-19.

The rearrangement uses TRBV6-2 or TRBV6-3 and TRBJ1-2, with 7 bases that match TRBD1. Germline CDR1 is MNHEY and CDR2 is SVGEGT. The CDR3 runs to 15 residues. Trimming took 6 bases from V and 3 from J; bases not matched to a gene: 10. The DNA for the CDR3 is TGTGCCAGCAGCTCGGACAGGACAGTAGACTATGGCTACACCTTC. Translation gives CASSSDRTVDYGYTF.

V and J are TRBV5-4 and TRBJ2-3; D is possibly TRBD2 (7 bases). From germline, CDR1 is SGHNT and CDR2 YYREEE (reference sequence). The CDR3 is made up of 16 amino acids. The V end was cut by 5 bases, the J end by 5 bases, with 21 bases between. The CDR3 region has the DNA TGTGCCAGCAGTCGGGACCGAAGGGGGGGGTTAGATACGCAGTATTTT. Protein sequence: CASSRDRRGGLDTQYF.

This chain connects TRBV6-1 to TRBJ2-4; maybe TRBD1 (5 bases). Germline V gene sequence: CDR1 MNHNS, CDR2 SASEGT. The V gene lost 1 base and the J gene lost 3 bases, with 10 bases spanning the gap. This CDR3 comprises 15 residues. The CDR3 is CASSEVGQSKNIQYF. The CDR3 region has the DNA TGTGCCAGCAGTGAAGTGGGGCAGAGCAAAAACATTCAGTACTTC.

This chain connects TRBV28 to TRBJ1-2; the D gene is possibly TRBD1 (5 bases). Germline V CDR1 and CDR2: MDHEN, SYDVKM. The CDR3 totals 14 residues. Deletions cut 3 bases from V and 4 bases from J, with 12 bases between. The CDR3 here is CASSFSGRVYGYTF. The CDR3 nucleotides are TGTGCCAGCAGTTTTTCAGGCAGGGTCTATGGCTACACCTTC.

The rearrangement links TRBV2 to TRBJ1-1; D might be TRBD1 (6 bases). CDR1 is SNHLY, CDR2 FYNNEI, per germline. With 6 bases removed from V and 1 base from J, the gap between germline ends came to 12 bases. CDR3 length: 14 amino acids. CDR3 residues: CASSWEQGNTEAFF. As DNA, the CDR3 is TGTGCCAGCAGCTGGGAACAGGGGAACACTGAAGCTTTCTTT.

The chain combines TRBV30 with TRBJ1-2; D is uncertain. The length of the CDR3 is 10 residues. Trimming pared 8 bases from V and 6 bases from J, leaving 10 bases between. Germline V lookup: CDR1 GTSNPN, CDR2 SVGIG (reference sequence). For the CDR3, the DNA is TGTGCCCTGGAGTATAATGGCTACACCTTC. This encodes CALEYNGYTF. Full variable domain (outside the CDR3, taken from reference TRBV30 and TRBJ1-2): SQTIHQWPATLVQPVGSPLSLECTVEGTSNPNLYWYRQAAGRGLQLLFYSVGIGQISSEVPQNLSASRPQDRQFILSSKKLLLSDSGFYLCALEYNGYTFGSGTRLTVV.

V gene TRBV19 combines with J gene TRBJ1-3; 7 bases align to TRBD1. This CDR3 region has 16 residues. Germline V gene sequence: CDR1 LNHDA, CDR2 SQIVND (reference sequence). Trimming at V came to 3 bases and at J to 4 bases, leaving 9 bases not matched to a gene. DNA of the CDR3: TGTGCCAGTAGTATGAACCGGGACAGCCGCGGAAACACCATATATTTT. It yields the protein CASSMNRDSRGNTIYF.

V usage is TRBV5-8 and J usage is TRBJ1-1; D gene ambiguous. The V end was cut by 0 bases, the J end by 6 bases, with 9 bases between. Germline V gives CDR1 SGHTS, CDR2 YDEGEE. The CDR3 spans 13 residues. DNA for the CDR3: TGTGCCAGCAGCTTGGGCCGGAGGGCTGAAGCTTTCTTT. Residues: CASSLGRRAEAFF. The whole variable domain, remainder taken from reference TRBV5-8 and TRBJ1-1, is EAGVTQSPTHLIKTRGQQATLRCSPISGHTSVYWYQQALGLGLQFLLWYDEGEERNRGNFPPRFSGRQFPNYSSELNVNALELEDSALYLCASSLGRRAEAFFGQGTRLTVV.

The chain is built from TRBV7-8 and TRBJ1-6; 7 bases match TRBD1. Germline V gene sequence: CDR1 SGHVS, CDR2 FQNEAQ. Unmatched junction bases numbered 9, after V lost 2 bases and J lost 8 bases. The CDR3 has 16 residues. The DNA of the CDR3 is TGTGCCAGCAGCTTATTTCGGGACAGCACTTATTCACCCCTCCACTTT. Protein product: CASSLFRDSTYSPLHF.

The count of this clone is one. The gene calls are TRBV3-1 (or the pseudogene TRBV3-2) and TRBJ2-7; D may be TRBD1 (5 bases). The CDR3 contains 16 residues. Germline-derived CDR1 and CDR2 are LGHDT and YNNKEL (reference sequence). The ends were cut back, 1 base at V and 3 bases at J, with 16 bases in the middle. The CDR3 DNA follows: TGTGCCAGCAGCCAAGCCCTCAAAGGGGCGGACTACGAGCAGTACTTC. Protein sequence: CASSQALKGADYEQYF.

This clone was detected once. The rearrangement joins TRBV25-1 to TRBJ1-2; D unresolved. Trimming cost V 2 bases and J 1 base, with 5 bases left between them. Germline values: CDR1 MGHDK, CDR2 SYGVNS. The CDR3 contains 13 residues. The DNA of the CDR3 is TGTGCCAGCAGTGAAAACAATAACTATGGCTACACCTTC. It is translated as CASSENNNYGYTF.

CDR3 residues: CAWILDRGTEAFF. Here the CDR3 DNA reads TGTGCCTGGATCTTGGACAGGGGAACTGAAGCTTTCTTT. V gene TRBV30 combines with J gene TRBJ1-1; 9 bases match TRBD1. Germline V gene data show CDR1 as GTSNPN and CDR2 as SVGIG (reference sequence). Losses at the gene ends were 4 bases for V and 5 bases for J; bases not matched to a gene: 5. This CDR3 is built from 13 residues.

This chain uses TRBV7-2 with TRBJ2-2, with 7 bases that match TRBD2. V gave up 4 bases and J gave up 4 bases; unmatched junction bases: 9. This CDR3 comprises 16 residues. Germline V lookup: CDR1 SGHTA, CDR2 FQGNSA. CDR3 residues: CASSSRLADITGELFF. In DNA form, the CDR3 reads TGTGCCAGCAGCTCCAGGCTAGCGGACATCACCGGGGAGCTGTTTTTT.

The V gene is TRBV7-5, the J gene TRBJ2-1; TRBD2 was called by the table and not checked on the DNA. TRBV7-5 is described as a pseudogene. The CDR3 has 19 amino acids. The CDR3 nucleotides are TGTGCCAGAAGCTTAGCGGGACTAGCGGGAGCGTCCTCCTACAATGAGCAGTTCTTC. It translates to CARSLAGLAGASSYNEQFF.

The J gene is TRBJ1-2, the V gene TRBV2; 8 nucleotides line up with TRBD1. V was pared by 6 bases and J by 7 bases, with 13 bases of the junction left unmatched. Germline V gene sequence: CDR1 SNHLY, CDR2 FYNNEI. The CDR3 totals 15 residues. CDR3 coding DNA: TGTGCCAGCAGCTCCCGGACAGGGCTCCTCGCTGGCTACACCTTC. It encodes CASSSRTGLLAGYTF.

The chain is built from TRBV6-5 and TRBJ1-5, with D tentatively TRBD1 (5 bases). The CDR3 length is 15 residues. Trimming shortened V by 5 bases and J by 4 bases, and 15 bases separated the two germline ends. Germline CDR1 MNHEY, CDR2 SVGAGI. The CDR3 region has the DNA TGTGCCAGCAGTAGGCAGGGTTTGGTTAATCAGCCCCAGCATTTT. Translated: CASSRQGLVNQPQHF.

The rearrangement uses TRBV12-5 and TRBJ2-7, with 12 bases lining up with TRBD1. This CDR3 is 15 amino acids long. With V trimmed by 5 bases and J by 5 bases, 7 bases remained unmatched. CDR1 is LGHNT and CDR2 is FRNRAP in the germline V gene. The CDR3 protein is CASGLPGQGADEQYF. CDR3 bases: TGTGCTAGTGGTCTCCCGGGACAGGGGGCCGACGAGCAGTACTTC.

The rearrangement uses TRBV5-1 and TRBJ2-7, with 9 bases aligning to TRBD1. Germline CDR1 reads SGHRS; CDR2 reads YFSETQ. The CDR3 extends over 13 amino acids. V lost 5 bases to trimming and J lost 5 bases; unmatched junction nucleotides: 5. The CDR3 nucleotides are TGCGCCAGCAGTGGACAGGGGCGAAACGAGCAGTACTTC. It encodes CASSGQGRNEQYF. The full variable domain, rest sourced from reference TRBV5-1 and TRBJ2-7, is KAGVTQTPRYLIKTRGQQVTLSCSPISGHRSVSWYQQTPGQGLQFLFEYFSETQRNKGNFPGRFSGRQFSNSRSEMNVSTLELGDSALYLCASSGQGRNEQYFGPGTRLTVT.

The chain employs TRBV7-2 and TRBJ2-1, with TRBD1 matching over 8 bases. This CDR3 region has 14 residues. Germline loops: CDR1 SGHTA, CDR2 FQGNSA. V was clipped by 0 bases and J by 7 bases; unmatched bases: 2. The CDR3 here is CASSLADRANEQFF. For the CDR3, the DNA is TGTGCCAGCAGCTTAGCGGACAGGGCTAATGAGCAGTTCTTC. Combining the CDR3 with reference TRBV7-2 and TRBJ2-1 gives the whole variable domain GAGVSQSPSNKVTEKGKDVELRCDPISGHTALYWYRQSLGQGLEFLIYFQGNSAPDKSGLPSDRFSAERTGGSVSTLTIQRTQQEDSAVYLCASSLADRANEQFFGPGTRLTVL.